Here is one TCR beta chain with its context. In the study's own analysis: Amplification with reference gene primers provided the estimates of nucleated cell counts. Repertoires were generated with immunoSEQ multiplex PCR, while TCRdb's copy carries only in-frame clones and drops some. V and J calls and clone size are copied from that table; D and trimming were computed from the DNA. The sample records about 49,000 clones, around 82% being singletons. Germline CDR1 and CDR2: MDHEN and SYDVKM. V was trimmed by 6 bases and J by 8 bases, leaving 11 bases between them. The CDR3 spans 12 residues. The data were taken from a study of blood T cell repertoires in COVID-19. Study overall: Acute and convalescent COVID-19 samples came from the United States, Italy and Spain. From T cells, B-cell-depleted T cells, or PBMCs came the material, which was cDNA or gDNA.

The chain combines TRBV28 with TRBJ2-1; D is unresolved. The specimen was peripheral blood. This receptor was obtained from a human donor in a cohort sampled during active COVID-19. The CDR3 here is CASSSPRDEQFF. CDR3 sequence (DNA): TGTGCCAGCAGCTCCCCCCGCGATGAGCAGTTCTTC.